This entry describes one T cell receptor beta chain. Its target is not known. These data are taken from a study of vaccination effects on CD4 cells after COVID-19. Study findings and constraints: Whether induced by infection or by vaccine, clones showed marked clonal contraction late after vaccination.

The repertoire was sequenced with immunoSEQ multiplex PCR; TCRdb's copy has only in-frame clones and lacks some. The sample has some 50,000 clones; 60% to 80% are singletons. The culture ran for nine to ten days, and then CD4+ T cells were isolated. The person was diagnosed with PCR-confirmed SARS-CoV-2 infection between March and December 2020. Days 3 and 7 saw half the medium replaced with IL-2 medium. The CDR3 extends over 14 amino acids. Germline-derived CDR1 and CDR2 are MNHNY and SVGAGI (reference sequence). V lost 0 bases and J lost 7, with 12 bases in between. This sequence originates from a human donor who had a prior SARS-CoV-2 infection. V usage is TRBV6-6 and J usage is TRBJ2-5; D gene uncertain. The sequencing used CD4+ T cells from PBMCs cultured without peptide, collected before COVID-19 vaccination. CDR3 coding DNA: TGTGCCAGCAGTTACTCCGGCACCACCGGGACCCAGTACTTC. This codes for CASSYSGTTGTQYF.